The T cell receptor beta chain under discussion was sequenced for a study of shared clonotypes between healthy human individuals. Broader study findings: At large depth, rarefaction still showed sorted-subset sequencing to be incomplete.

This clone appeared a few times. What it recognizes is unknown. Over several immunoSEQ plates, each subset's genomic DNA was distributed in even portions. In the study's own analysis: Junction-only immunoSEQ sequences carried no quality scores, so filtering differed. Repertoires were generated with immunoSEQ multiplex PCR, while TCRdb's copy carries only in-frame clones and drops some. V and J calls plus clone size are reproduced from that table; the DNA served to infer D and trimming. The sample carries roughly 1,000,000 clones, about 84% recorded once. The CDR3 length is 13 residues. V lost 6 bases and J lost 3, with 8 bases in between. Germline V lookup: CDR1 SNHLY, CDR2 FYNNEI.

This rearrangement joins TRBV2 to TRBJ1-4; maybe TRBD1 (5 bases). Sequencing was done on a sample of memory CD4+ T cells from PBMCs. Subset defined: CD45RA-negative fraction. The sequence was collected from a man between 18 and 29 years old in good health. Some clones in this sample may be carry-over from other donors' samples. CDR3 nucleotides: TGTGCCAGCAGACAGGAATCTAATGAAAAACTGTTTTTT. Protein product: CASRQESNEKLFF. Full variable domain (remainder filled in from reference TRBV2 and TRBJ1-4): EPEVTQTPSHQVTQMGQEVILRCVPISNHLYFYWYRQILGQKVEFLVSFYNNEISEKSEIFDDQFSVERPDGSNFTLKIRSTKLEDSAMYFCASRQESNEKLFFGSGTQLSVL.